This T cell receptor beta chain is drawn from a study of cytotoxic CD8 clonotypes in ibrutinib-treated CLL. V gave up 2 bases and J gave up 0 bases, with 8 bases separating them. Germline CDR1 reads MNHEY; CDR2 reads SMNVEV (reference sequence). CDR3 length: 15 residues. TCRdb keeps only in-frame clones here, not all; method: immunoSEQ multiplex PCR. The sample has 50,000 to 70,000 clones, 54% seen once. Sequenced material: PBMCs, taken at disease progression, from a patient treated with ibrutinib. The clonotype originates from a human donor with chronic lymphocytic leukemia. The V call is TRBV27, the J call TRBJ1-3, with D tentatively TRBD1 (5 bases). CDR3 DNA: TGTGCCAGCAGTTTACGGGGGGGCTCTGGAAACACCATATATTTT. Amino acid sequence: CASSLRGGSGNTIYF.